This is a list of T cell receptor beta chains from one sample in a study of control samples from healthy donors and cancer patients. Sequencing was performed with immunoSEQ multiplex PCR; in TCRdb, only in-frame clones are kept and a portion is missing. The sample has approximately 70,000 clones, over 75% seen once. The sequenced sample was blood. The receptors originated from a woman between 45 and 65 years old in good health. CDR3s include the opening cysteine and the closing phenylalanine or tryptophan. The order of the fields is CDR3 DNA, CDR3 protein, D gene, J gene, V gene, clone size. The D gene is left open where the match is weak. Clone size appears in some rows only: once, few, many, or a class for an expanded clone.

CDR3nt: TGTGCCAGCAGCTTAGGGACCGTCAATTACGAGCAGTACTTC
CDR3aa: CASSLGTVNYEQYF
d_gene: NA
j_gene: TRBJ2-7
v_gene: TRBV7-2
abundance: NA

CDR3nt: TGTGCCAGCAGCTTATCAACAGGGGACTACAATGAGCAGTTCTTC
CDR3aa: CASSLSTGDYNEQFF
d_gene: TRBD1
j_gene: TRBJ2-1
v_gene: TRBV7-8
abundance: NA

CDR3nt: TGTGCCAGCAGTGACAGGGGGCGGACAGATACGCAGTATTTT
CDR3aa: CASSDRGRTDTQYF
d_gene: TRBD1
j_gene: TRBJ2-3
v_gene: TRBV6-1
abundance: NA

CDR3nt: TGTGCCAGCAGCTTAGGGCCACGTCTCGGGGGTCATGGCTACACCTTC
CDR3aa: CASSLGPRLGGHGYTF
d_gene: NA
j_gene: TRBJ1-2
v_gene: TRBV11-2
abundance: NA

CDR3nt: TGTGCCAGCAGGGGGAGCGGGGGTTGGGGGACCCAGTACTTC
CDR3aa: CASRGSGGWGTQYF
d_gene: TRBD2
j_gene: TRBJ2-5
v_gene: TRBV27
abundance: NA

CDR3nt: TGTGCCAGCAGTCCAGGGGGGAATCAGCCCCAGCATTTT
CDR3aa: CASSPGGNQPQHF
d_gene: TRBD1
j_gene: TRBJ1-5
v_gene: TRBV6-6
abundance: NA

CDR3nt: TGTGCCACCGCTATAGCGGGAGGTGCAGATACGCAGTATTTT
CDR3aa: CATAIAGGADTQYF
d_gene: TRBD2
j_gene: TRBJ2-3
v_gene: TRBV19
abundance: NA

CDR3nt: TGTGCCAGCAGTGGCGGTCTCGGGGCCGGACTAGCGGGAACGAACCAAGAGACCCAGTACTTC
CDR3aa: CASSGGLGAGLAGTNQETQYF
d_gene: TRBD2
j_gene: TRBJ2-5
v_gene: TRBV2
abundance: NA

CDR3nt: TGTGCCACCAGTGCACCCACGACTAGCGGGACAAGTAGCACAGATACGCAGTATTTT
CDR3aa: CATSAPTTSGTSSTDTQYF
d_gene: TRBD2
j_gene: TRBJ2-3
v_gene: TRBV24-1
abundance: NA

CDR3nt: TGTGCCAGTAGTAAGGCAGGGGGACCAGATACGCAGTATTTT
CDR3aa: CASSKAGGPDTQYF
d_gene: TRBD1
j_gene: TRBJ2-3
v_gene: TRBV19
abundance: NA

CDR3nt: TGTGCCACCAGTGATTTACAGGGGTTCGGCACCGGGGAGCTGTTTTTT
CDR3aa: CATSDLQGFGTGELFF
d_gene: TRBD1
j_gene: TRBJ2-2
v_gene: TRBV24-1
abundance: NA

CDR3nt: TGTGCCAGCAGTTTGTTGTTCTCCTACGAGCAGTACTTC
CDR3aa: CASSLLFSYEQYF
d_gene: NA
j_gene: TRBJ2-7
v_gene: TRBV12-3/TRBV12-4
abundance: NA

CDR3nt: TGTGCCAGCAGCTTAGATGCAGGGAAACAGTTCTTC
CDR3aa: CASSLDAGKQFF
d_gene: NA
j_gene: TRBJ2-1
v_gene: TRBV11-2
abundance: NA

CDR3nt: TGTGCCAGCAGCCTCCGACTAGCGGAAGAGACCCAGTACTTC
CDR3aa: CASSLRLAEETQYF
d_gene: TRBD2
j_gene: TRBJ2-5
v_gene: TRBV3-1/TRBV3-2
abundance: NA

CDR3nt: TGTGCCAGCAGGGGGGAGGAGAGGGAAAAACTGTTTTTT
CDR3aa: CASRGEEREKLFF
d_gene: NA
j_gene: TRBJ1-4
v_gene: TRBV6-5
abundance: few

CDR3nt: TGTGCCAGCAGTTATGGGTATCCCACCGGGGAGCTGTTTTTT
CDR3aa: CASSYGYPTGELFF
d_gene: NA
j_gene: TRBJ2-2
v_gene: TRBV6-2/TRBV6-3
abundance: NA

CDR3nt: TGTGCCAGCAGCCCCCTTGCCTTTAGCGGGAGCTCCTACAATGAGCAGTTCTTC
CDR3aa: CASSPLAFSGSSYNEQFF
d_gene: TRBD2
j_gene: TRBJ2-1
v_gene: TRBV7-9
abundance: NA

CDR3nt: TGTGCCAGCCGGTACCCCTCTGGAAACACCATATATTTT
CDR3aa: CASRYPSGNTIYF
d_gene: NA
j_gene: TRBJ1-3
v_gene: TRBV6-5
abundance: NA

CDR3nt: TGTGCCAGTAGCCCCCAGTTAGCGGGGACTAGCACAGATACGCAGTATTTT
CDR3aa: CASSPQLAGTSTDTQYF
d_gene: TRBD2
j_gene: TRBJ2-3
v_gene: TRBV19
abundance: NA

CDR3nt: TGTGCCAGCACCTATAATTCACCCCTCCACTTT
CDR3aa: CASTYNSPLHF
d_gene: NA
j_gene: TRBJ1-6
v_gene: TRBV2
abundance: once

CDR3nt: TGCGCCAGCAGCCAAGATCCCAACACTGAAGCTTTCTTT
CDR3aa: CASSQDPNTEAFF
d_gene: NA
j_gene: TRBJ1-1
v_gene: TRBV4-1
abundance: NA

CDR3nt: TGTGCCACCAGCAGAGGCGCAGAGACTAGCGGGTCCCAAGAGACCCAGTACTTC
CDR3aa: CATSRGAETSGSQETQYF
d_gene: TRBD2
j_gene: TRBJ2-5
v_gene: TRBV15
abundance: NA

CDR3nt: TGTGCCACCAGCAGAGTAGGTAGCGGGAGGGAGCAGTTCTTC
CDR3aa: CATSRVGSGREQFF
d_gene: TRBD2
j_gene: TRBJ2-1
v_gene: TRBV15
abundance: once

CDR3nt: TGTGCCACCAGCTTCTGGACAGGAGGGTACGAGCAGTACTTC
CDR3aa: CATSFWTGGYEQYF
d_gene: NA
j_gene: TRBJ2-7
v_gene: TRBV15
abundance: NA

CDR3nt: TGTGCCAGCACCACAGGCAGGGACTATGGCTACACCTTC
CDR3aa: CASTTGRDYGYTF
d_gene: NA
j_gene: TRBJ1-2
v_gene: TRBV6-5
abundance: many

CDR3nt: TGTGCCAGCGGACGGGCCCCCCGGTACTTC
CDR3aa: CASGRAPRYF
d_gene: NA
j_gene: TRBJ2-5
v_gene: TRBV5-6
abundance: NA

CDR3nt: TGTGCCAGCAGTTTGGGGGCTGTGGGCGGTCAGCCCCAGCATTTT
CDR3aa: CASSLGAVGGQPQHF
d_gene: NA
j_gene: TRBJ1-5
v_gene: TRBV3-1/TRBV3-2
abundance: NA

CDR3nt: TGTGCCAGCTCACCACTCCCCGGGGGGGAGCAGTTCTTC
CDR3aa: CASSPLPGGEQFF
d_gene: TRBD2
j_gene: TRBJ2-1
v_gene: TRBV18
abundance: NA

CDR3nt: TGTGCCAGCAGTCACCGGAAGGGGGGCTACGAGCAGTACTTC
CDR3aa: CASSHRKGGYEQYF
d_gene: NA
j_gene: TRBJ2-7
v_gene: TRBV27
abundance: NA

CDR3nt: TGCGCCAGCAGCTTTCATGAGGGGAACACTGAAGCTTTCTTT
CDR3aa: CASSFHEGNTEAFF
d_gene: NA
j_gene: TRBJ1-1
v_gene: TRBV5-1
abundance: NA

CDR3nt: TGCAGTGCTAGTAGGGCAGGGGTCGAGACCCAGTACTTC
CDR3aa: CSASRAGVETQYF
d_gene: NA
j_gene: TRBJ2-5
v_gene: TRBV20-1
abundance: NA

CDR3nt: TGTGCCAGCAGCTTATGGCGGGGAGAGGGGGCAGATACGCAGTATTTT
CDR3aa: CASSLWRGEGADTQYF
d_gene: NA
j_gene: TRBJ2-3
v_gene: TRBV7-9
abundance: NA

CDR3nt: TGTGCCAGCAGCTTAGAAGGAGACAATGAGCAGTTCTTC
CDR3aa: CASSLEGDNEQFF
d_gene: NA
j_gene: TRBJ2-1
v_gene: TRBV11-3
abundance: NA

CDR3nt: TGTGCCAGCAGTGAAGGCCTTTCACGGAAGTACTACAATGAGCAGTTCTTC
CDR3aa: CASSEGLSRKYYNEQFF
d_gene: NA
j_gene: TRBJ2-1
v_gene: TRBV6-1
abundance: NA

CDR3nt: TGTGCCAGCAGCGCCGCTTCCGTGATCACTGAAGCTTTCTTT
CDR3aa: CASSAASVITEAFF
d_gene: NA
j_gene: TRBJ1-1
v_gene: TRBV2
abundance: once

CDR3nt: TGTGCCAGCAGTCCCCGGGGGGCTGCTTTCTTT
CDR3aa: CASSPRGAAFF
d_gene: NA
j_gene: TRBJ1-1
v_gene: TRBV28
abundance: NA

CDR3nt: TGTGCCAGCAGCTTTGGACAGATCTCCTACGAGCAGTACTTC
CDR3aa: CASSFGQISYEQYF
d_gene: NA
j_gene: TRBJ2-7
v_gene: TRBV7-8
abundance: NA

CDR3nt: TGTGCCAGCAGCCCCCGGGGCAGGGCGAGGAGGAACACTGAAGCTTTCTTT
CDR3aa: CASSPRGRARRNTEAFF
d_gene: NA
j_gene: TRBJ1-1
v_gene: TRBV6-2/TRBV6-3
abundance: NA

CDR3nt: TGTGCCAGCAGCTTAGGGGGGCTAGCGGGCCGCAATGAGCAGTTCTTC
CDR3aa: CASSLGGLAGRNEQFF
d_gene: TRBD2
j_gene: TRBJ2-1
v_gene: TRBV7-3
abundance: once

CDR3nt: TGCGCCAGCAAAAGGACCGGGACGATAGGGACCGGGGAGCTGTTTTTT
CDR3aa: CASKRTGTIGTGELFF
d_gene: NA
j_gene: TRBJ2-2
v_gene: TRBV5-1
abundance: NA

CDR3nt: TGCGCCAGCAGCTTGGACAGGGTTAACGGGGAGCTGTTTTTT
CDR3aa: CASSLDRVNGELFF
d_gene: NA
j_gene: TRBJ2-2
v_gene: TRBV5-1
abundance: NA

CDR3nt: TGTGCCAGCTCACCAGCCGGGTACACCGGGGAGCTGTTTTTT
CDR3aa: CASSPAGYTGELFF
d_gene: NA
j_gene: TRBJ2-2
v_gene: TRBV18
abundance: NA

CDR3nt: TGTGCCAGCAGCAAAAACACCGGGACAGGGCTTAGCTCTGGGGCCAACGTCCTGACTTTC
CDR3aa: CASSKNTGTGLSSGANVLTF
d_gene: TRBD1
j_gene: TRBJ2-6
v_gene: TRBV9
abundance: NA

CDR3nt: TGTGCCAGCAGCCATGACGAGGGCGGCAGCTCCTACAATGAGCAGTTCTTC
CDR3aa: CASSHDEGGSSYNEQFF
d_gene: NA
j_gene: TRBJ2-1
v_gene: TRBV4-2
abundance: NA

CDR3nt: TGTGCCAGCAGCTTAGAGTTCGGGGGATCACCCCTCCACTTT
CDR3aa: CASSLEFGGSPLHF
d_gene: NA
j_gene: TRBJ1-6
v_gene: TRBV7-2
abundance: NA

CDR3nt: TGTGCCAGCAGCCCTAGCGGGAGACGGTACGAGCAGTACTTC
CDR3aa: CASSPSGRRYEQYF
d_gene: TRBD2
j_gene: TRBJ2-7
v_gene: TRBV3-1/TRBV3-2
abundance: NA

CDR3nt: TGCGCCAGCCCTAATACGGTACAAGGAATGTTTTTT
CDR3aa: CASPNTVQGMFF
d_gene: NA
j_gene: TRBJ1-4
v_gene: TRBV23-1
abundance: NA

CDR3nt: TGTGCCAGTAGTAACCAGGGAGGAGACGAGCAGTACTTC
CDR3aa: CASSNQGGDEQYF
d_gene: NA
j_gene: TRBJ2-7
v_gene: TRBV19
abundance: NA

CDR3nt: TGTGCCAGCAGAAGGACAGGGAACACTGAAGCTTTCTTT
CDR3aa: CASRRTGNTEAFF
d_gene: TRBD1
j_gene: TRBJ1-1
v_gene: TRBV2
abundance: NA

CDR3nt: TGTGCCAGCAGCCAAGGCCTAGCGGGAGAGGGGTCGAATACGCAGTATTTT
CDR3aa: CASSQGLAGEGSNTQYF
d_gene: TRBD2
j_gene: TRBJ2-3
v_gene: TRBV4-2
abundance: NA

CDR3nt: TGTGCCAGCAGCACCCGACAGACTAACACTGAAGCTTTCTTT
CDR3aa: CASSTRQTNTEAFF
d_gene: NA
j_gene: TRBJ1-1
v_gene: TRBV11-2
abundance: NA

CDR3nt: TGTGCCTGGAGTAAAGCGTCGGCGGGTATCGATGAGCAGTTCTTC
CDR3aa: CAWSKASAGIDEQFF
d_gene: NA
j_gene: TRBJ2-1
v_gene: TRBV30
abundance: NA

CDR3nt: TGCAGTGCTAGTACTAGCGGGAGAAAGACCCAGTACTTC
CDR3aa: CSASTSGRKTQYF
d_gene: TRBD2
j_gene: TRBJ2-5
v_gene: TRBV20-1
abundance: NA